This entry lists 32 T cell receptor beta chains sequenced from one sample in a study of memory CD4+ T cells and cytomegalovirus serostatus. Single viable CD3+CD4+CD8-CD45RO+ cells were sorted as the memory CD4+ T cells. Sequencing was performed with immunoSEQ multiplex PCR; in TCRdb, only in-frame clones are kept and a portion is missing. The sample lists around 44,000 clones; just under 80% were seen once. Input material: memory CD4+ T cells from blood. All receptors come from an adult in good health and CMV-seronegative.

The chain combines TRBV11-2 with TRBJ2-5; 8 bases agree with TRBD2. From germline, CDR1 is SGHAT and CDR2 FQNNGV. The V and J ends lost 1 base and 1 base, in that order; junction bases with no gene match: 2. The CDR3 loop spans 15 amino acids. The DNA of the CDR3 is TGTGCCAGCAGCTTAGCGGGGGGGCTCCAAGAGACCCAGTACTTC. Translation: CASSLAGGLQETQYF.

This sequence joins TRBV19 and TRBJ2-3, with a tentative D call TRBD1 (6 bases). The CDR3 has 14 amino acids. The germline V and J ends were trimmed by 6 bases and 5 bases, with 15 bases remaining between them. Germline V gene sequence: CDR1 LNHDA, CDR2 SQIVND (reference sequence). This CDR3 is CASRLQGRGDTQYF. CDR3 bases: TGTGCCAGTAGACTCCAGGGGCGAGGAGATACGCAGTATTTT.

This clone has a handful of counts. The CDR3 here is CASSDNLQSNVLTF. Here the CDR3 DNA reads TGTGCCAGCAGTGACAACCTCCAATCTAACGTCCTGACTTTC. The J gene is TRBJ2-6, the V gene TRBV6-4; D is uncertain. The germline V gene encodes CDR1 MRHNA and CDR2 SNTAGT. V dropped 2 bases and J dropped 10 bases, with 12 bases sitting between them. The CDR3 has 14 amino acids.

The J gene is TRBJ2-6, the V gene TRBV7-9; 7 bases are shared with TRBD1. The CDR3 runs 18 residues. Germline V CDR1 and CDR2: SEHNR, FQNEAQ (reference sequence). V shed 5 bases and J 0 bases; nucleotides not matched to a gene: 10. CDR3 region: CASSQDRVWSSGANVLTF. Written as DNA, the CDR3 is TGTGCCAGCAGCCAAGACAGGGTTTGGAGCTCTGGGGCCAACGTCCTGACTTTC.

In its sample, this clone was seen a few times. The V and J genes are TRBV29-1 and TRBJ1-1; D remains unclear. V lost 6 bases and J 5 bases, leaving 13 bases between the germline ends. Germline assignment: CDR1 SQVTM and CDR2 ANQGSEA. This CDR3 has 12 residues. CDR3: CSVQVAGTEAFF. In nucleotides, the CDR3 is TGCAGCGTGCAGGTTGCGGGGACTGAAGCTTTCTTT.

This clone was counted only a few times. In DNA form, the CDR3 reads TGCACCAGCAGCCGATACAGGTCCCGAATAACGATGAACACTGAAGCTTTCTTT. Encoded protein: CTSSRYRSRITMNTEAFF. This chain joins TRBV1 and TRBJ1-1; the DNA was not used to check the table's D call, TRBD1. TRBV1 is a known pseudogene. This CDR3 region has 18 residues.

This chain connects TRBV7-2 to TRBJ2-2, with no clear D. The CDR3 runs 14 residues. Germline assignment: CDR1 SGHTA and CDR2 FQGNSA. Trimming shortened V by 2 bases and J by 4 bases, and 8 bases separated the two germline ends. CDR3 in amino acids: CASSLKSPTGELFF. The DNA for the CDR3 is TGTGCCAGCAGCTTAAAATCCCCCACCGGGGAGCTGTTTTTT.

Comment on this clone: Other DNA sequences from this sample encode an identical CDR3 as well. This chain's CDR3 is CASSLLAGLTDTQYF. CDR3 nucleotides: TGTGCCAGCAGCTTGCTAGCGGGCCTCACAGATACGCAGTATTTT. This chain uses TRBV11-2 with TRBJ2-3; 8 nucleotides align to TRBD2. The V gene's germline CDR1 is SGHAT and CDR2 FQNNGV. Trimming at V came to 3 bases and at J to 2 bases, leaving 4 bases not matched to a gene. This CDR3 spans 15 amino acids.

This rearrangement joins TRBV5-5 to TRBJ1-6, with D unclear. The CDR3 covers 15 residues. Germline-derived CDR1 and CDR2 are SGHKS and YYEKEE (reference sequence). The germline V and J ends were trimmed by 3 bases and 10 bases, with 17 bases remaining between them. The CDR3 DNA follows: TGTGCCAGCAGCTCTTGGGAGACCCCGGAGTCACCCCTCCACTTT. It encodes CASSSWETPESPLHF.

V is TRBV6-5 and J is TRBJ2-7; possibly TRBD1 or TRBD2 for D (6 bases each). Germline V gene sequence: CDR1 MNHEY, CDR2 SVGAGI. V shed 5 bases and J shed 2 bases, with 16 bases lying between them. The CDR3 extends over 15 amino acids. CDR3 residues: CASSPGGPETYEQYF. The CDR3, as DNA: TGTGCCAGCAGTCCCGGGGGCCCCGAGACCTACGAGCAGTACTTC.

The chain combines TRBV7-8 with TRBJ2-3, with 8 bases aligning to TRBD2. This CDR3 has 18 residues. CDR1 and CDR2 from the germline V gene are SGHVS and FQNEAQ. Trimming at V came to 5 bases and at J to 2 bases, leaving 15 bases not matched to a gene. The CDR3 bases are TGTGCCAGCAGCCCATTTGGACTAGCCGAGAGAATCACAGATACGCAGTATTTT. Translated: CASSPFGLAERITDTQYF.

The chain carries TRBV5-1 and TRBJ2-2, with 8 positions matching TRBD2. Germline V CDR1 and CDR2: SGHRS, YFSETQ. This CDR3 spans 16 amino acids. J was trimmed by 4 bases and V by 1 base; bases with no gene match: 6. The CDR3 bases are TGCGCCAGCAGCTTGCTGGGACTAGGGACCACCGGGGAGCTGTTTTTT. Its protein is CASSLLGLGTTGELFF. The whole variable domain, remainder taken from reference TRBV5-1 and TRBJ2-2, is KAGVTQTPRYLIKTRGQQVTLSCSPISGHRSVSWYQQTPGQGLQFLFEYFSETQRNKGNFPGRFSGRQFSNSRSEMNVSTLELGDSALYLCASSLLGLGTTGELFFGEGSRLTVL.

This chain uses TRBV5-1 with TRBJ2-5, with D perhaps given as TRBD1 or TRBD2 (5 bases each). Germline V gene data show CDR1 as SGHRS and CDR2 as YFSETQ. The CDR3 is made up of 13 amino acids. V was trimmed by 3 bases and J by 5 bases, leaving 11 bases between them. The DNA for the CDR3 is TGCGCCAGCAGCTCCGGGGCCTTTGAGACCCAGTACTTC. Protein sequence: CASSSGAFETQYF.

The CDR3 coding sequence is TGTGCCAGCAGAGACGCAGGGGTGAACACTGAAGCTTTCTTT. Amino acids: CASRDAGVNTEAFF. The chain carries TRBV6-6 and TRBJ1-1; maybe TRBD1 (6 bases). The length of the CDR3 is 14 residues. CDR1 MNHNY and CDR2 SVGAGI come from the germline V gene (reference sequence). V dropped 6 bases and J dropped 0 bases, with 11 bases sitting between them.

V and J are TRBV27 and TRBJ2-3; no clear D. The length of the CDR3 is 13 residues. The germline V gene encodes CDR1 MNHEY and CDR2 SMNVEV (reference sequence). V was shortened by 5 bases and J by 6 bases, with 12 bases between the two germline ends. CDR3 in amino acids: CASSNLKVDTQYF. The CDR3 DNA follows: TGTGCCAGCAGTAATCTAAAAGTGGATACGCAGTATTTT.

The chain carries TRBV7-8 and TRBJ1-5; a weak D match, TRBD1 (5 bases). V dropped 3 bases and J dropped 7 bases, with 16 bases sitting between them. From germline, CDR1 is SGHVS and CDR2 FQNEAQ. The CDR3 loop spans 15 amino acids. CDR3 residues: CASSFGGGVRQPQHF. The CDR3 DNA reads TGTGCCAGCAGCTTCGGGGGAGGAGTCAGGCAGCCCCAGCATTTT. The whole variable domain, filled in from reference TRBV7-8 and TRBJ1-5, reads GAGVSQSPRYKVAKRGQDVALRCDPISGHVSLFWYQQALGQGPEFLTYFQNEAQLDKSGLPSDRFFAERPEGSVSTLKIQRTQQEDSAVYLCASSFGGGVRQPQHFGDGTRLSIL.

This clone has only one observation. The chain uses TRBV27 and TRBJ1-1; TRBD1 matches at 8 bases. This CDR3 spans 14 amino acids. Per the germline V gene, CDR1 is MNHEY and CDR2 is SMNVEV (reference sequence). Germline trimming cut 6 bases from V and 5 bases from J; bases unmatched to any gene: 8. This CDR3 is CASRFVQGETEAFF. As DNA, the CDR3 is TGTGCCAGCAGATTCGTACAGGGGGAAACTGAAGCTTTCTTT.

The chain joins TRBV6-5 to TRBJ2-7; D uncertain. This CDR3 comprises 14 residues. V lost 8 bases and J lost 1, with 15 bases in between. Germline V lookup: CDR1 MNHEY, CDR2 SVGAGI. The CDR3 nucleotides read TGTGCCAGCGCGCCGGGCAGGCTTTCCTACGAGCAGTACTTC. It specifies CASAPGRLSYEQYF.

The rearrangement uses TRBV6-5 and TRBJ2-5; 11 nucleotides align to TRBD2. The J call could be wrong; TRBJ2-7 is a better fit for the DNA end. Germline V gives CDR1 MNHEY, CDR2 SVGAGI. The CDR3 runs 14 residues. CDR3: CASSLAGGPNEQYF. As DNA, the CDR3 is TGTGCCAGCAGTTTAGCGGGGGGGCCAAACGAGCAGTACTTC.

In this sample, this clone turned up once. V usage is TRBV18 and J usage is TRBJ2-3; 8 bases map to TRBD1. This CDR3 is 15 amino acids long. CDR1 and CDR2 from the germline V gene are KGHSH and LQKENI. Trimming removed 5 bases from V and 1 base from J; junction bases left unmatched: 5. This CDR3 reads CASSMGQVGTDTQYF. CDR3 coding DNA: TGTGCCAGCTCAATGGGACAGGTTGGCACAGATACGCAGTATTTT.

The chain couples TRBV7-2 to TRBJ1-1; 10 nucleotides align to TRBD1. V lost 5 bases to trimming and J lost 7 bases; unmatched junction nucleotides: 4. The CDR3 is 13 residues long. Looked up from germline, CDR1 is SGHTA and CDR2 is FQGNSA. In nucleotides, the CDR3 is TGTGCCAGCAGCCAGACAGGGGGCCTTGAAGCTTTCTTT. It yields the protein CASSQTGGLEAFF.

The gene calls are TRBV19 and TRBJ2-1, with no clear D. The CDR3 has 12 amino acids. Germline CDR1 LNHDA, CDR2 SQIVND (reference sequence). The V end lost 5 bases, the J end lost 10 bases, and 12 bases lay between the germline ends. The CDR3 sequence: CASSSGLGEQFF. In DNA form, the CDR3 reads TGTGCCAGTAGTTCCGGTTTAGGGGAGCAGTTCTTC. The whole variable domain, remainder taken from reference TRBV19 and TRBJ2-1, is DGGITQSPKYLFRKEGQNVTLSCEQNLNHDAMYWYRQDPGQGLRLIYYSQIVNDFQKGDIAEGYSVSREKKESFPLTVTSAQKNPTAFYLCASSSGLGEQFFGPGTRLTVL.

The V gene is TRBV2, the J gene TRBJ1-4; 10 bases are shared with TRBD1. The germline gives CDR1 SNHLY, CDR2 FYNNEI. Trimming removed 6 bases from V and 11 bases from J; junction bases left unmatched: 3. The CDR3 sequence is 12 residues long. In DNA, the CDR3 is TGTGCCAGCAGAAGGACAGGGGGGAAACTGTTTTTT. Protein product: CASRRTGGKLFF. The variable domain in full, with the rest retrieved from reference TRBV2 and TRBJ1-4, is EPEVTQTPSHQVTQMGQEVILRCVPISNHLYFYWYRQILGQKVEFLVSFYNNEISEKSEIFDDQFSVERPDGSNFTLKIRSTKLEDSAMYFCASRRTGGKLFFGSGTQLSVL.

The V gene is TRBV11-2, the J gene TRBJ2-1; D possibly uses TRBD1 or TRBD2 (5 bases each). Germline CDR1 and CDR2: SGHAT and FQNNGV. The CDR3 has 12 residues. Trimming removed 2 bases from V and 8 bases from J, with 7 bases in between. The CDR3 protein is CASSLMGHEQFF. CDR3 bases: TGTGCCAGCAGCTTAATGGGACATGAGCAGTTCTTC.

The CDR3 loop is CASSLAAPGSTEAFF. The CDR3 DNA reads TGCGCCAGCAGCTTGGCTGCGCCGGGGAGTACTGAAGCTTTCTTT. The chain carries TRBV5-1 and TRBJ1-1; D is ambiguous. The CDR3 is 15 amino acids. V lost 0 bases to trimming and J lost 5 bases, with 14 bases between them. CDR1 and CDR2 (germline): SGHRS, YFSETQ.

The rearrangement uses TRBV9 and TRBJ2-7; a weak D match, TRBD1 (6 bases). The CDR3 extends over 13 amino acids. Trimming took 4 bases from V and 10 from J, leaving 18 bases between them. Looked up from germline, CDR1 is SGDLS and CDR2 is YYNGEE. Here the CDR3 reads CASSPPVGGRQYF. The CDR3 DNA follows: TGTGCCAGCAGCCCTCCGGTAGGGGGTCGCCAGTACTTC.

CDR3 residues: CASQTTGSSYEQYF. The DNA for the CDR3 is TGTGCCAGCCAAACGACAGGTAGCTCCTACGAGCAGTACTTC. The gene calls are TRBV7-2 and TRBJ2-5; weak D call: TRBD1 (6 bases). The tail of the sequence fits TRBJ2-7 better, so the J call may be wrong. This CDR3 has 14 amino acids. Per germline, CDR1 SGHTA and CDR2 FQGNSA.

This chain uses TRBV7-2 with TRBJ1-2; TRBD1 is a possible D gene (5 bases). Germline V CDR1 and CDR2: SGHTA, FQGNSA. V was shortened by 2 bases and J by 6 bases, with 16 bases between the two germline ends. The CDR3 totals 15 residues. DNA of the CDR3: TGTGCCAGCAGCTTAAGGCTCGGGGGTAGCGATGGCTACACCTTC. Protein product: CASSLRLGGSDGYTF.

Regarding this clone: Compared with germline, one end of the junction differs, possibly owing to a read error. V is TRBV6-1 and J is TRBJ1-1; 7 bases align to TRBD1. Germline V CDR1 and CDR2: MNHNS, SASEGT. CDR3 size: 15 residues. In nucleotides, the CDR3 is TGTGCCATCAGTGACAGGGTACCTGGGAACACTGAAGCTTTCTTT. Its protein product is CAISDRVPGNTEAFF.

The genes are TRBV6-5 and TRBJ2-7; TRBD1 or TRBD2 may be the D gene (5 bases each). CDR1 is MNHEY, CDR2 SVGAGI, per germline. The CDR3 has 13 amino acids. V dropped 7 bases and J dropped 6 bases, with 16 bases sitting between them. The CDR3 DNA is TGTGCCAGCAAAGGGACCGAGATGGGCGAGCAGTACTTC. This gives the protein CASKGTEMGEQYF.

The chain couples TRBV28 to TRBJ2-5; D tentatively reads TRBD1 or TRBD2 (5 bases each). CDR1 is MDHEN, CDR2 SYDVKM, per germline. V dropped 1 base and J dropped 5 bases, with 11 bases sitting between them. The CDR3 has 14 residues. CDR3 sequence (DNA): TGTGCCAGCAGTTTATCTGGGGCTAGCGAGACCCAGTACTTC. It specifies CASSLSGASETQYF.

This sequence joins TRBV11-2 and TRBJ1-3; TRBD1 matches at 7 bases. Germline V gene data show CDR1 as SGHAT and CDR2 as FQNNGV. The length of the CDR3 is 16 residues. After removal of 3 bases from V and 3 bases from J, the junction contained 8 bases not matched to a gene. The CDR3 DNA follows: TGTGCCAGCAGCTTCATAGGGGGCGCGGGTGGAAACACCATATATTTT. Amino acids: CASSFIGGAGGNTIYF.